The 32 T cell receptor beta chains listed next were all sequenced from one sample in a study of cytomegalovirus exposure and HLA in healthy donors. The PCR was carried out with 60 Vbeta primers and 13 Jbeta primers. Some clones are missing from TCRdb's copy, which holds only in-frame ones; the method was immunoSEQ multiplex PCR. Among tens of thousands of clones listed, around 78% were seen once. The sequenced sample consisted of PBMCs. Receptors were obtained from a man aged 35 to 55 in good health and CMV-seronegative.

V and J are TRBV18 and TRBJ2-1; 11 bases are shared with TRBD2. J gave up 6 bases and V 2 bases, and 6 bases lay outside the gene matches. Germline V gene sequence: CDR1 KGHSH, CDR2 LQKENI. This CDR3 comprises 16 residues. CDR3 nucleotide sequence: TGTGCCAGCTCACCAGCCCCTAGCGGGAGGCCCAATGAGCAGTTCTTC. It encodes CASSPAPSGRPNEQFF. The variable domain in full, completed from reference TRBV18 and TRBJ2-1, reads NAGVMQNPRHLVRRRGQEARLRCSPMKGHSHVYWYRQLPEEGLKFMVYLQKENIIDESGMPKERFSAEFPKEGPSILRIQQVVRGDSAAYFCASSPAPSGRPNEQFFGPGTRLTVL.

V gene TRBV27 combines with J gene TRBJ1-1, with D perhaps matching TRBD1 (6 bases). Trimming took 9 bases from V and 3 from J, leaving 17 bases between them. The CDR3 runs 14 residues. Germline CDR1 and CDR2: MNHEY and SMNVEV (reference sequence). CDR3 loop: CASRYPGVDTEAFF. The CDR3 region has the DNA TGTGCCAGTCGTTATCCAGGGGTAGACACTGAAGCTTTCTTT.

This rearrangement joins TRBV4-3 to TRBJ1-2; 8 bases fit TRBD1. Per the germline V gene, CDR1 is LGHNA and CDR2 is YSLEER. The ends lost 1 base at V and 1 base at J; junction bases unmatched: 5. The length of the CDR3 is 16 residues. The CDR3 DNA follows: TGCGCCAGCAGCCAAGCACGGGACAGGATTAACTATGGCTACACCTTC. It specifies CASSQARDRINYGYTF.

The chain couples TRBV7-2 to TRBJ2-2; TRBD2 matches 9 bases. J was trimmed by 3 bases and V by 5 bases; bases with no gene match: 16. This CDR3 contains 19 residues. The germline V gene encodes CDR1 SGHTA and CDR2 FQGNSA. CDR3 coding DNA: TGTGCCAGCAGCCGAGGAGTAGCGGGAGATCTACGGTACACCGGGGAGCTGTTTTTT. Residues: CASSRGVAGDLRYTGELFF.

The CDR3 sequence: CASSSPGRYGYTF. The CDR3 DNA reads TGTGCCAGCAGTTCCCCAGGCCGCTATGGCTACACCTTC. The V and J genes are TRBV28 and TRBJ1-2; D not resolved. Germline assignment: CDR1 MDHEN and CDR2 SYDVKM. Trimming left V 4 bases short and J 4 bases short, with 10 bases between. The CDR3 is 13 residues long.

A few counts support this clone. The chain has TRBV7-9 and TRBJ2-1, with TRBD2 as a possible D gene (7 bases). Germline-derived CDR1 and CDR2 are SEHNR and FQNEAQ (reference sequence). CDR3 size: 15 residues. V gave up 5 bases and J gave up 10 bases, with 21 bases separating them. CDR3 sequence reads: CASSARLALGGEQFF. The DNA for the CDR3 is TGTGCCAGCAGCGCCCGACTAGCCCTAGGGGGGGAGCAGTTCTTC.

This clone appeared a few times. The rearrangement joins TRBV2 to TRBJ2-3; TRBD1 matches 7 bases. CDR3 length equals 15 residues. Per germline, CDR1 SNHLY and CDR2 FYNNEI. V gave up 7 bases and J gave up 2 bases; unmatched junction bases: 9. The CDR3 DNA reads TGTGCCAGCACTCGACAGGGCTTAGCCACAGATACGCAGTATTTT. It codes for CASTRQGLATDTQYF.

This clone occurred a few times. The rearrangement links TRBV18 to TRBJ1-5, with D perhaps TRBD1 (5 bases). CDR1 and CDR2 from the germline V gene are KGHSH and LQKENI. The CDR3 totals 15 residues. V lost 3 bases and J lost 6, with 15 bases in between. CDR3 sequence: CASSPGTGSGQPQHF. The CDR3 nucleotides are TGTGCCAGCTCACCCGGGACGGGTAGCGGTCAGCCCCAGCATTTT.

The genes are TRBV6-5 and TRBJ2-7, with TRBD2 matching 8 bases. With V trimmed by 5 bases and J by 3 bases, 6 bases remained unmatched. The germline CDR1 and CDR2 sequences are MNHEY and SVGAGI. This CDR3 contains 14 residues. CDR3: CASSRPGLGYEQYF. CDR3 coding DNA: TGTGCCAGCAGTCGGCCGGGACTAGGCTACGAGCAGTACTTC.

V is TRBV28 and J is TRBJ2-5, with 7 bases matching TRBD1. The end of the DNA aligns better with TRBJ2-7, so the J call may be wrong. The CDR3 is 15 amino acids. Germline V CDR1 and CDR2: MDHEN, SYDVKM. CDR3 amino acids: CASSRTQGDHDEQYF. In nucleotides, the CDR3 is TGTGCCAGCAGTCGCACTCAGGGGGATCACGACGAGCAGTACTTC.

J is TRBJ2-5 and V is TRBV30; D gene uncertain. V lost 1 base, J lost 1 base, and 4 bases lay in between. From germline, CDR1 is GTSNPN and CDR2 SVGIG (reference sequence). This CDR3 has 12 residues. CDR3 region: CAWSGPQETQYF. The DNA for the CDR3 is TGTGCCTGGAGTGGGCCCCAAGAGACCCAGTACTTC.

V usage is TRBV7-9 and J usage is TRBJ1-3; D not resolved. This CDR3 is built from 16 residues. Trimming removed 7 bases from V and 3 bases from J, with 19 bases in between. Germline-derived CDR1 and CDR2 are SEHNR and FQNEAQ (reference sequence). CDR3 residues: CASTPGTRGGGNTIYF. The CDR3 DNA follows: TGTGCCAGCACCCCAGGCACCCGGGGTGGTGGAAACACCATATATTTT.

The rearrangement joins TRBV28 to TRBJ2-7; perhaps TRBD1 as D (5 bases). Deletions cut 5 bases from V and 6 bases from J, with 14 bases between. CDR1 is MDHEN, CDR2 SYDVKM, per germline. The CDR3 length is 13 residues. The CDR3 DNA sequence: TGTGCCAGCAGTCGGACACTAACAGGCGAGCAGTACTTC. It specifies CASSRTLTGEQYF.

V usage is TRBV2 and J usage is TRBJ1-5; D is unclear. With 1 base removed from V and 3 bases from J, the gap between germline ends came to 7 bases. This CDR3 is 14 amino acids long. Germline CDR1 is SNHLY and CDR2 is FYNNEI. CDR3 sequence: CASSEGANNQPQHF. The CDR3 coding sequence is TGTGCCAGCAGTGAAGGGGCAAACAATCAGCCCCAGCATTTT.

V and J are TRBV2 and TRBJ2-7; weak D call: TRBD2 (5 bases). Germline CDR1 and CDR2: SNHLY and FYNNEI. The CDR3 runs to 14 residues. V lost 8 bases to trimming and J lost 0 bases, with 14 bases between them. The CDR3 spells CASRKLVSSYEQYF. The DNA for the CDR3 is TGTGCCAGCCGGAAACTAGTCAGCTCCTACGAGCAGTACTTC.

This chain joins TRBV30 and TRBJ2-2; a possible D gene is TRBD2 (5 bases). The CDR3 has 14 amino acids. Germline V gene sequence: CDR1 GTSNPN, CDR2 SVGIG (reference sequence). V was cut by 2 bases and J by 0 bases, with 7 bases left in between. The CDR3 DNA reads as TGTGCCTGGAGTTTGGGAGCGAACACCGGGGAGCTGTTTTTT. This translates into CAWSLGANTGELFF. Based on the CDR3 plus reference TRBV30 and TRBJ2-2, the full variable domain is SQTIHQWPATLVQPVGSPLSLECTVEGTSNPNLYWYRQAAGRGLQLLFYSVGIGQISSEVPQNLSASRPQDRQFILSSKKLLLSDSGFYLCAWSLGANTGELFFGEGSRLTVL.

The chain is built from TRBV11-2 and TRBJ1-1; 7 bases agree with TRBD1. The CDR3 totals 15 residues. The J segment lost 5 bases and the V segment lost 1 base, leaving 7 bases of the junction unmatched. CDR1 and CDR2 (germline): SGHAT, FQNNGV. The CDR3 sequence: CASSLASGGRTEAFF. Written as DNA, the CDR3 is TGTGCCAGCAGCTTAGCGTCAGGGGGTAGGACTGAAGCTTTCTTT. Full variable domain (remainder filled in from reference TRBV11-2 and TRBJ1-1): EAGVAQSPRYKIIEKRQSVAFWCNPISGHATLYWYQQILGQGPKLLIQFQNNGVVDDSQLPKDRFSAERLKGVDSTLKIQPAKLEDSAVYLCASSLASGGRTEAFFGQGTRLTVV.

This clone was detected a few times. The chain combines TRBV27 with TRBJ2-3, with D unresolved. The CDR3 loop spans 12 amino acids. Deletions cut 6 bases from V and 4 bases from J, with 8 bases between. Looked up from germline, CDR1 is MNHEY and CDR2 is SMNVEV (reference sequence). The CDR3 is CASRNLADTQYF. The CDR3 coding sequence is TGTGCCAGCAGGAATTTAGCAGATACGCAGTATTTT.

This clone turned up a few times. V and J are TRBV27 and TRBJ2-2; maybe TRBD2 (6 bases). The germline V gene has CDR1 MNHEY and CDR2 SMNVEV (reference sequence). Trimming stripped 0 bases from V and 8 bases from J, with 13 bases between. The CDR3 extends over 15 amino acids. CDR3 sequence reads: CASSLSGSGQGELFF. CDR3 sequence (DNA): TGTGCCAGCAGTTTATCGGGCAGCGGGCAGGGGGAGCTGTTTTTT.

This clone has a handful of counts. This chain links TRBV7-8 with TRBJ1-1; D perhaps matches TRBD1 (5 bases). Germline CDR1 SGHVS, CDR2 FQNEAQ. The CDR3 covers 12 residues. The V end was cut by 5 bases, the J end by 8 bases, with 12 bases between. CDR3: CASSRTSLEAFF. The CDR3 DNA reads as TGTGCCAGCAGCCGGACATCTCTCGAAGCTTTCTTT.

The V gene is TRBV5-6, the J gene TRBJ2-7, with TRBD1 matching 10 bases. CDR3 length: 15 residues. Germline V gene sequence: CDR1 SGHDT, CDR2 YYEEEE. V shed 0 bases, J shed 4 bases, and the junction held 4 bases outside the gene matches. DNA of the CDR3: TGTGCCAGCAGCTTGGCCGGGACAGGGGCATACGAGCAGTACTTC. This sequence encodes CASSLAGTGAYEQYF.

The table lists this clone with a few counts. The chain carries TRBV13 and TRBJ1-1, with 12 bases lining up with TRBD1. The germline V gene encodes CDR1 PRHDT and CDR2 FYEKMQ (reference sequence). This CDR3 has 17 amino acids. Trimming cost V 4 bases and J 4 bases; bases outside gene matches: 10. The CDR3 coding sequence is TGTGCCAGCAGCTCAGCAGGGGACAGGGGGCGGGCCACTGAAGCTTTCTTT. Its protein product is CASSSAGDRGRATEAFF.

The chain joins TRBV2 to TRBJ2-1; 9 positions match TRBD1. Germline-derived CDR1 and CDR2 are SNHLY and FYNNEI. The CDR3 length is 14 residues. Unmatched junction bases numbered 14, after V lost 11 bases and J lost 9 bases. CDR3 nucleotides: TGTGCCGTACCCCGGGACAGGGTTACTGGTGAGCAGTTCTTC. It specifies CAVPRDRVTGEQFF.

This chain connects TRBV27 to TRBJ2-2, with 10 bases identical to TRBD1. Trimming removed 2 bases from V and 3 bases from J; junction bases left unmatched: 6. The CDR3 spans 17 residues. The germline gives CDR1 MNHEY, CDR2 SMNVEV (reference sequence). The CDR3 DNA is TGTGCCAGCAGTTTAAGGGGACAGGGGATACACACCGGGGAGCTGTTTTTT. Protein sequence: CASSLRGQGIHTGELFF.

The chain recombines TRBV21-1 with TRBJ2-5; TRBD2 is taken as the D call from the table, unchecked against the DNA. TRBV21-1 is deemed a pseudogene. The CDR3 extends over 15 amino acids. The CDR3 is CASSYGPAEKETQYF. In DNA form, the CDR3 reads TGTGCCAGCAGCTATGGTCCAGCGGAAAAAGAGACCCAGTACTTC.

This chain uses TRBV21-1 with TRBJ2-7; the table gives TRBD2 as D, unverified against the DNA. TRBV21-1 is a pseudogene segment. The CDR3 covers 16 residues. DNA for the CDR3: TGTGCCAGCAGCAAACAACCAAGCGGGAGGGAGGGCGAGCAGTACTTC. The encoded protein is CASSKQPSGREGEQYF.

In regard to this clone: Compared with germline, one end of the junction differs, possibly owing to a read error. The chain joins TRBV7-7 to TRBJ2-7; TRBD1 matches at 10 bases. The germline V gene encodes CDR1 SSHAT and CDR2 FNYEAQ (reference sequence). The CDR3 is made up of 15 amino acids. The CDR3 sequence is CASSLGGQGYHEQYF. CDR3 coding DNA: TGTGCTAGCAGCTTAGGGGGACAGGGGTATCACGAGCAGTACTTC.

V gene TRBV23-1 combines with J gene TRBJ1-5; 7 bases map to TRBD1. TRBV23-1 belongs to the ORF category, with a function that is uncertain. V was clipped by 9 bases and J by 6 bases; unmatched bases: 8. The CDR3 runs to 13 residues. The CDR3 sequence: CARPRGCGQPQHF. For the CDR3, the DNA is TGCGCCAGACCCAGGGGGTGTGGTCAGCCCCAGCATTTT.

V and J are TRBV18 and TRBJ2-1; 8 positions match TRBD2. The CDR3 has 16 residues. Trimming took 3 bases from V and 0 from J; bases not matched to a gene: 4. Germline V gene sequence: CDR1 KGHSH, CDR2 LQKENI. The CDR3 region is CASSPKAGVSYNEQFF. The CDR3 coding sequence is TGTGCCAGCTCACCTAAAGCGGGAGTCTCCTACAATGAGCAGTTCTTC.

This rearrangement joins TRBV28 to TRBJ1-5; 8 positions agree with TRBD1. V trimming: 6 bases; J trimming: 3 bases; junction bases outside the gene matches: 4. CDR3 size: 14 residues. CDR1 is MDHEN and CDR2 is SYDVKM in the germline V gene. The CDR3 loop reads CASRRTGNNQPQHF. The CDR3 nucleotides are TGTGCCAGCAGAAGGACAGGGAACAATCAGCCCCAGCATTTT.

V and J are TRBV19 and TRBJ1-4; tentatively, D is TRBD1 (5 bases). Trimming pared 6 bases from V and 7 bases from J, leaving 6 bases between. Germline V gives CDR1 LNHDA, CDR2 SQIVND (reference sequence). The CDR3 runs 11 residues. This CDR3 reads CASRGGEKLFF. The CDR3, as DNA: TGTGCCAGTAGGGGGGGTGAAAAACTGTTTTTT.

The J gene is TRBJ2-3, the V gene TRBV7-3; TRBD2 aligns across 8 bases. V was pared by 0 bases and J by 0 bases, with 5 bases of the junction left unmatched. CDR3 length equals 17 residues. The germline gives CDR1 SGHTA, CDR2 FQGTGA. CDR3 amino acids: CASSLTISGTSTDTQYF. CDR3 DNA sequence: TGTGCCAGCAGCTTAACAATTAGCGGGACAAGCACAGATACGCAGTATTTT. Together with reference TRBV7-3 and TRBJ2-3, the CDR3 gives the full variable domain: GAGVSQTPSNKVTEKGKYVELRCDPISGHTALYWYRQSLGQGPEFLIYFQGTGAADDSGLPNDRFFAVRPEGSVSTLKIQRTERGDSAVYLCASSLTISGTSTDTQYFGPGTRLTVL.